This T cell receptor (beta chain) was found in a study of blood T cell repertoires in COVID-19 (dated by TCRdb to about 2020). For context, the study as a whole: Collaborator samples came from the United States, Italy and Spain and covered acute and convalescent phases of COVID-19. Where available, HLA class I and class II types were obtained from metadata supplied by the sample provider rather than from assay-based typing. The material from the prospective study consisted of cDNA or gDNA derived from T cells, B-cell-depleted T cells, or PBMCs. Deeply sampled blood TCRbeta repertoires from subjects exposed to, actively infected with, or recovered from COVID-19 were included in the dataset. Sample metadata almost always included a de-identified subject ID, COVID-19 status, age in years and sex. The repertoires were made available in a free public database intended to serve as a resource for research on the immune response to SARS-CoV-2. Samples came from the ongoing ImmuneRACE study (first 160 participants) plus 1,254 subjects from 6 global collaborators.

What the work shows at the level of the full study, not this receptor alone: The quantity of clinical and demographic metadata differed by source and by participant and was supplied without curation.

TCRbeta CDR3 regions were amplified from genomic DNA using the immunoSEQ Assay, a bias-controlled multiplex PCR. The study's own analysis went as follows. Nucleated cell counts per sample were estimated from amplification of reference gene primers within the assay. Sequence reads were collapsed and filtered to measure the absolute abundance of every unique TCRbeta CDR3 rearrangement. Productive Simpson clonality was computed per sample as the square root of Simpson's diversity index over productive rearrangements. TCRdb took over this immuneACCESS table, retaining in-frame rearrangements with V and J assigned. Such tables are incomplete; in checked studies, under half of the missing clones stem from an unresolved V gene, and the remainder is unexplained. V and J calls and clone size are those listed in that table; D and trimming were worked out from the DNA. This sample lists about 150,000 clones; about 80% were detected once. The ten largest clones represent just over 0.55% of the sample.

This clone was observed a few times. Its antigen is not yet known. Base qualities are missing; no much larger clone stands one base away. Each collaborating institution followed its own protocols to collect whole blood in K2EDTA tubes. For TCRbeta analysis, collaborator samples were shipped as frozen whole blood, as isolated PBMCs, or as DNA extracted from either sample type. This TCR came from a man in his sixties with acute or convalescent COVID-19. The sequenced sample consisted of peripheral blood.

The CDR3 amino acid sequence is: CASSLDGGRVNYGYTF. The DNA sequence is given as TGTGCCAGCAGCTTAGACGGGGGGCGGGTTAACTATGGCTACACCTTC. The chain is encoded by TRBV7-8 joined to TRBJ1-2; matching of 6 bases hints at TRBD1 as the D gene. CDR1 and CDR2, per the germline V gene, are SGHVS and FQNEAQ. CDR3 length: 16 amino acids, cysteine to phenylalanine. The kept DNA is CDR3 alone, 48 bases in frame from the first base. Trimming costs V 1 base and J 1 base, and their ends lie 13 bases apart.